This T cell receptor beta chain was found in a study of blood T cells in healthy people across ages. Overall study context: About one barcoded TCR beta cDNA was captured per two T cells.

Next came a second PCR, run for about 6 to 11 cycles, which used a sample-barcoded 5' primer along with a J-beta primer mix. Researchers report that a template-switch adaptor with 12 random nucleotides tagged each cDNA molecule. No fewer than 3 million CDR3-containing paired-end reads came from each sample. TCRdb ran MiXCR on the 5' RACE reads and lists one entry per CDR3 protein. The sample includes approximately 1,000,000 distinct CDR3 sequences, 40% to 55% of them seen just once. Per the germline V gene, CDR1 is LGHDT and CDR2 is YNNKEL (reference sequence). V dropped 4 bases and J dropped 4 bases, with 13 bases sitting between them. The length of the CDR3 is 14 residues. On this clonotype itself: What it binds is unknown.

General study points: Since the PBMCs were unsorted, naive and antigen-experienced cells could not be conclusively compared.

Source material: blood. This chain uses TRBV3-1 with TRBJ1-1, with D perhaps TRBD1 (5 bases). This TCR came from an older woman in good health. CDR3 sequence: CASSPPGGGTEAFF. The CDR3 DNA reads as TGTGCCAGCAGCCCTCCGGGGGGTGGCACTGAAGCTTTCTTT.